A selection of T cell receptor beta chains follows, all from one sample in a study of shared clonotypes between healthy human individuals. TCRdb's table, derived via immunoSEQ multiplex PCR, lists solely in-frame clones and lacks some. This sample yields about 870,000 clones, of which 80% to 95% are seen a single time; 24% belongs to the top ten. Input material: naive CD8+ T cells sorted from blood. The receptors were sampled from a man aged 25-45 years in good health. The CDR3 runs from the conserved cysteine through the conserved F or W. A D gene is named only where the DNA matches it firmly. Clone size is stated in some rows and not others, as once, few, many or a class when expanded.

V	D	size	J	CDR3	DNA
TRBV7-8	NA	NA	TRBJ2-1	CASSLSSNEQFF	TGTGCCAGCAGCTTGTCTAGCAATGAGCAGTTCTTC
TRBV9	TRBD2	NA	TRBJ2-7	CASSTSTSGSMVDEQYF	TGTGCCAGCAGCACCTCGACTAGCGGGAGCATGGTCGACGAGCAGTACTTC
TRBV9	NA	NA	TRBJ1-2	CASSAGTFGYTF	TGTGCCAGCAGCGCCGGGACTTTTGGCTACACCTTC
TRBV5-4	NA	many	TRBJ2-5	CASSHRGETQYF	TGTGCCAGCAGCCACCGGGGAGAGACCCAGTACTTC
TRBV15	TRBD2	NA	TRBJ2-5	CATSSRTSVEETQYF	TGTGCCACCAGCAGCCGGACTAGTGTTGAAGAGACCCAGTACTTC
TRBV5-1	TRBD1	NA	TRBJ2-1	CASSLGQGTPFYNEQFF	TGCGCCAGCTCGTTGGGACAGGGTACCCCCTTCTACAATGAGCAGTTCTTC
TRBV27	NA	NA	TRBJ2-1	CASSLGWRGYNEQFF	TGTGCCAGCAGTTTAGGTTGGCGGGGCTACAATGAGCAGTTCTTC
TRBV19	NA	NA	TRBJ1-2	CASSRGSGDGYTF	TGTGCCAGTAGTCGCGGGAGTGGGGATGGCTACACCTTC
TRBV7-9	NA	NA	TRBJ2-7	CASSARLVYEQYF	TGTGCCAGCAGCGCTCGACTAGTCTACGAGCAGTACTTC
TRBV7-9	NA	NA	TRBJ2-5	CASSLMWETQYF	TGTGCCAGCAGCTTGATGTGGGAGACCCAGTACTTC
TRBV28	NA	NA	TRBJ1-5	CASSLRGPRAQHF	TGTGCCAGCAGTTTACGGGGCCCCAGAGCCCAGCATTTT
TRBV9	NA	NA	TRBJ2-1	CASSVGLQYNEQFF	TGTGCCAGCAGCGTTGGGTTACAATACAATGAGCAGTTCTTC
TRBV5-6	TRBD1	NA	TRBJ1-4	CASSSVSGQGGEKLFF	TGTGCCAGCAGCTCGGTTTCAGGACAGGGCGGTGAAAAACTGTTTTTT
TRBV6-1	TRBD2	NA	TRBJ2-1	CASSAGLAVPIISYNEQFF	TGTGCCAGCAGTGCCGGACTAGCGGTTCCTATAATCTCCTACAATGAGCAGTTCTTC
TRBV11-2	TRBD2	NA	TRBJ2-7	CASSSGTSAHPYEQYF	TGTGCCAGCAGCTCCGGGACTAGCGCCCATCCCTACGAGCAGTACTTC
TRBV6-5	NA	NA	TRBJ2-5	CASSLDSRGPQETQYF	TGTGCCAGCAGTTTAGATTCTAGAGGACCCCAAGAGACCCAGTACTTC
TRBV27	NA	NA	TRBJ1-2	CASSLGFDYGYTF	TGTGCCAGCAGTTTAGGATTCGACTATGGCTACACCTTC
TRBV10-3	NA	NA	TRBJ2-1	CAISEVLAPNEQFF	TGTGCCATCAGTGAAGTCCTAGCTCCCAATGAGCAGTTCTTC
TRBV21-1	NA	NA	TRBJ1-2	CASSTRRQPNYGYTF	TGTGCCAGCAGCACCCGCCGGCAGCCTAACTATGGCTACACCTTC
TRBV4-1	NA	NA	TRBJ2-1	CASSQGSGEGYYNEQFF	TGCGCCAGCAGCCAAGGATCGGGAGAGGGCTACTACAATGAGCAGTTCTTC
TRBV11-2	NA	once	TRBJ2-5	CASSLVPPPESQETQYF	TGTGCCAGCAGCTTAGTACCCCCCCCCGAATCCCAAGAGACCCAGTACTTC
TRBV28	TRBD2	NA	TRBJ2-2	CASRGDYPGELFF	TGTGCCAGCCGGGGGGACTACCCCGGGGAGCTGTTTTTT
TRBV6-6	TRBD2	once	TRBJ2-1	CASRFSGSLDEQFF	TGTGCCAGCAGATTTAGCGGGAGTCTCGATGAGCAGTTCTTC
TRBV6-4	NA	NA	TRBJ2-7	CARNRGGGYDNEQYF	TGTGCCAGAAATCGAGGGGGGGGATACGATAACGAGCAGTACTTC
TRBV27	TRBD1	NA	TRBJ2-2	CASSTYRGPNTGELFF	TGTGCCAGCAGTACTTACAGGGGGCCGAACACCGGGGAGCTGTTTTTT
TRBV11-3	NA	NA	TRBJ2-7	CASSFGVVGYEQYF	TGTGCCAGCAGCTTCGGGGTTGTGGGCTACGAGCAGTACTTC
TRBV4-1	TRBD2	NA	TRBJ2-7	CASSQYWLAGDKYEQYF	TGCGCCAGCAGCCAATACTGGCTAGCGGGAGATAAGTACGAGCAGTACTTC
TRBV30	NA	once	TRBJ1-1	CAWSDFRPDTLNTEAFF	TGTGCCTGGAGTGATTTCCGGCCGGACACCTTGAACACTGAAGCTTTCTTT
TRBV27	NA	NA	TRBJ2-7	CASSLRQDRPYEQYF	TGTGCCAGCAGTTTACGGCAGGATCGCCCCTACGAGCAGTACTTC
TRBV29-1	TRBD2	NA	TRBJ2-1	CSVRLADYNEQFF	TGCAGCGTCCGACTAGCGGATTACAATGAGCAGTTCTTC
TRBV15	TRBD1	NA	TRBJ2-7	CATSTWDRLYEQYF	TGTGCCACCAGCACCTGGGACAGACTCTACGAGCAGTACTTC
TRBV27	TRBD2	NA	TRBJ2-3	CASSLLGLASADTQYF	TGTGCCAGCAGTTTACTCGGACTAGCATCCGCAGATACGCAGTATTTT
TRBV5-4	NA	NA	TRBJ1-1	CASSSMQGNTEAFF	TGTGCCAGCAGCTCGATGCAGGGGAACACTGAAGCTTTCTTT
TRBV19	NA	NA	TRBJ2-2	CASSTLDYRRELFF	TGTGCCAGTAGTACTTTGGACTACCGCAGGGAGCTGTTTTTT
TRBV28	NA	NA	TRBJ2-7	CASSPTSYEQYF	TGTGCCAGCAGTCCCACATCCTACGAGCAGTACTTC
TRBV5-1	NA	NA	TRBJ1-1	CASSLGVGTEAFF	TGCGCCAGCAGCTTGGGGGTAGGCACTGAAGCTTTCTTT
TRBV10-3	NA	NA	TRBJ1-5	CAISESSGPLQPQHF	TGTGCCATCAGTGAGTCATCGGGACCGCTGCAGCCCCAGCATTTT
TRBV5-1	NA	NA	TRBJ2-7	CASSWHMKSYEQYF	TGCGCCAGCAGCTGGCATATGAAATCCTACGAGCAGTACTTC
TRBV6-5	NA	NA	TRBJ2-3	CASRRQRLQIDTQYF	TGTGCCAGCAGACGACAAAGATTACAGATAGATACGCAGTATTTT
TRBV7-9	TRBD1	NA	TRBJ2-5	CASSLFLGGNQETQYF	TGTGCCAGCAGCCTCTTTCTAGGGGGCAACCAAGAGACCCAGTACTTC